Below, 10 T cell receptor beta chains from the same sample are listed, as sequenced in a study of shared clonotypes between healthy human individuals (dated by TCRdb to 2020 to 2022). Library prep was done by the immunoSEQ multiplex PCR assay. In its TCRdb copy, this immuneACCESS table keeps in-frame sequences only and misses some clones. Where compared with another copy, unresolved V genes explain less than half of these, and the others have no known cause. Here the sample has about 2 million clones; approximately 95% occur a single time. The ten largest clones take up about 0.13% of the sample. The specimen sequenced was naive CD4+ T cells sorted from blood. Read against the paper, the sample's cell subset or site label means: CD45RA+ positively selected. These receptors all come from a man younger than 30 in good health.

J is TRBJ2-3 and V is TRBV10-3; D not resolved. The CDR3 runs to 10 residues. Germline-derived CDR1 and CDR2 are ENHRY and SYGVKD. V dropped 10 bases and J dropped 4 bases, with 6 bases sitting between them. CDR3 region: CATRPDTQYF. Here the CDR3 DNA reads TGTGCCACGCGCCCAGATACGCAGTATTTT.

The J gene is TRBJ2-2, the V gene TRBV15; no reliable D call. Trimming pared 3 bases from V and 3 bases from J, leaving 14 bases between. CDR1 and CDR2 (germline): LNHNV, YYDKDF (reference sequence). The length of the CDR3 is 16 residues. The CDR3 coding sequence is TGTGCCACCAGCAGGGGCCTTGGCATCGACACCGGGGAGCTGTTTTTT. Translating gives CATSRGLGIDTGELFF.

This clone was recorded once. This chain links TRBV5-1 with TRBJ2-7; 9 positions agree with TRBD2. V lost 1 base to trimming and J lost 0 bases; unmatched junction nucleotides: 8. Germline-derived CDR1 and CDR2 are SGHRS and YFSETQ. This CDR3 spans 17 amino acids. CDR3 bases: TGCGCCAGCAGCTTGTTGTTCGGGACTAGCAACTCCTACGAGCAGTACTTC. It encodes CASSLLFGTSNSYEQYF.

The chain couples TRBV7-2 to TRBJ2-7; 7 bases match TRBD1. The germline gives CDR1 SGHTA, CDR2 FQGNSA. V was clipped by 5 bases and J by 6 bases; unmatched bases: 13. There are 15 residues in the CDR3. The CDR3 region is CASSQGGQTFGEQYF. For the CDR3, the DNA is TGTGCCAGCAGCCAAGGGGGACAGACCTTCGGCGAGCAGTACTTC.

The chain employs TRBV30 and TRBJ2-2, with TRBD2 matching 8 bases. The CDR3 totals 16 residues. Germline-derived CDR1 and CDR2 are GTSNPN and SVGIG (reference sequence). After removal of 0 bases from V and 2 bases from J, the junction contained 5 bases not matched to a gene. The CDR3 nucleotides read TGTGCCTGGAGTGTCCGTAGCGGGGTAAACACCGGGGAGCTGTTTTTT. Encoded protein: CAWSVRSGVNTGELFF.

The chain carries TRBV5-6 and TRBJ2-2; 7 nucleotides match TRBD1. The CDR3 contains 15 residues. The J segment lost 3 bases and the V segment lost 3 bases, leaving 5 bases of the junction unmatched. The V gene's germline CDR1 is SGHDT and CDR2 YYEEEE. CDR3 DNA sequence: TGTGCCAGCAGCTCAGTTGACAGGGACACCGGGGAGCTGTTTTTT. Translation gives CASSSVDRDTGELFF.

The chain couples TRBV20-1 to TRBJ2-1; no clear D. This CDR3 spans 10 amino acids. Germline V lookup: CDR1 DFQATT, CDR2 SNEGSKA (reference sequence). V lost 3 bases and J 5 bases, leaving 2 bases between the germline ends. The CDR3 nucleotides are TGCAGTGCTAGGCACAATGAGCAGTTCTTC. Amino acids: CSARHNEQFF.

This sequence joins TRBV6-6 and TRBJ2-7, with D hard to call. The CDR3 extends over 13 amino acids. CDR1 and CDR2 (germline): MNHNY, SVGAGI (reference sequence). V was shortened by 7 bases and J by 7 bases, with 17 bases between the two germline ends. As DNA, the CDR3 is TGTGCCAGCACCCTTTCCGGCGCCGGGGAGCAGTACTTC. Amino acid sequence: CASTLSGAGEQYF.

CDR3 DNA: TGTGCCAGCAGTGTAGACCGATCCTCTGGAAACACCATATATTTT. Protein: CASSVDRSSGNTIYF. This chain uses TRBV6-1 with TRBJ1-3, with unresolved D. V lost 4 bases and J lost 0, with 10 bases in between. The CDR3 runs 15 residues. CDR1 is MNHNS, CDR2 SASEGT, per germline.

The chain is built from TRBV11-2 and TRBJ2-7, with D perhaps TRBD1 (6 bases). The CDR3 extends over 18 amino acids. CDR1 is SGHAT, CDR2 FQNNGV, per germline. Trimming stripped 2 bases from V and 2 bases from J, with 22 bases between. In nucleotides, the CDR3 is TGTGCCAGCAGCTTATTATCCCCAGGGGCAGGCGATACCTACGAGCAGTACTTC. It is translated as CASSLLSPGAGDTYEQYF.